This entry lists 7 T cell receptor beta chains sequenced from one sample in a study of blood T cell repertoires in COVID-19. Repertoires were generated with immunoSEQ multiplex PCR, while TCRdb's copy carries only in-frame clones and drops some. The table lists under 150,000 clones, approximately 85% of them singletons. Source material: peripheral blood. The receptors derive from a woman aged 60-75 years with COVID-19, enrolled during active disease.

The gene calls are TRBV7-9 and TRBJ1-6; D is possibly TRBD1 (6 bases). This CDR3 has 12 amino acids. The germline gives CDR1 SEHNR, CDR2 FQNEAQ (reference sequence). Between the trimmed V and J ends, which lost 5 bases and 12 bases, there was a span of 11 bases. CDR3 coding DNA: TGTGCCAGCAGCCTACAGGGAAGACCCCTCCACTTT. Protein: CASSLQGRPLHF.

The chain combines TRBV6-5 with TRBJ1-2; D perhaps matches TRBD1 (5 bases). The CDR3 loop spans 12 amino acids. Germline CDR1 and CDR2: MNHEY and SVGAGI. Trimming shortened V by 6 bases and J by 8 bases, and 13 bases separated the two germline ends. CDR3 residues: CASSSQGLGYTF. Here the CDR3 DNA reads TGTGCCAGCAGCTCGCAGGGTTTGGGCTACACCTTC.

The rearrangement uses TRBV20-1 and TRBJ2-7, with D possibly TRBD1 on 5 matching bases. Germline V gives CDR1 DFQATT, CDR2 SNEGSKA (reference sequence). V lost 3 bases and J 6 bases, leaving 12 bases between the germline ends. The CDR3 is 12 residues long. CDR3 DNA: TGCAGTGCTAGTGCCAGGGTTCGCGAGCAGTACTTC. This encodes CSASARVREQYF.

This chain joins TRBV15 and TRBJ2-7, with D possibly matching TRBD1 (7 bases). Trimming removed 0 bases from V and 0 bases from J, with 15 bases in between. The CDR3 runs 17 residues. CDR1 and CDR2 (germline): LNHNV, YYDKDF (reference sequence). The CDR3 protein is CATSRDRPGGYSYEQYF. The DNA for the CDR3 is TGTGCCACCAGCAGAGATAGGCCAGGGGGGTACTCCTACGAGCAGTACTTC. Full variable domain (rest looked up from reference TRBV15 and TRBJ2-7): DAMVIQNPRYQVTQFGKPVTLSCSQTLNHNVMYWYQQKSSQAPKLLFHYYDKDFNNEADTPDNFQSRRPNTSFCFLDIRSPGLGDTAMYLCATSRDRPGGYSYEQYFGPGTRLTVT.

CDR3 bases: TGTGCCACCAGCAGAGATGGGGGGGGAACTAATGAAAAACTGTTTTTT. It yields the protein CATSRDGGGTNEKLFF. The rearrangement uses TRBV15 and TRBJ1-4; D possibly corresponds to TRBD1 (5 bases). The V and J ends lost 0 bases and 1 base respectively, with 9 bases between them. This CDR3 has 16 residues. The germline gives CDR1 LNHNV, CDR2 YYDKDF (reference sequence).

The genes are TRBV18 and TRBJ1-2; D gene uncertain. The CDR3 covers 14 residues. The V and J ends lost 6 bases and 2 bases respectively, with 13 bases between them. The germline V gene encodes CDR1 KGHSH and CDR2 LQKENI. The CDR3 spells CASSIRQDNYGYTF. The CDR3 DNA reads TGTGCCAGCTCTATCCGACAAGACAACTATGGCTACACCTTC.

V usage is TRBV5-4 and J usage is TRBJ1-3; the D gene is possibly TRBD1 (5 bases). There are 16 residues in the CDR3. Trimming left V 0 bases short and J 0 bases short, with 10 bases between. Germline V gene data show CDR1 as SGHNT and CDR2 as YYREEE (reference sequence). The CDR3 loop reads CASSLDGHLSGNTIYF. CDR3 in DNA: TGTGCCAGCAGCTTGGACGGACATCTCTCTGGAAACACCATATATTTT.